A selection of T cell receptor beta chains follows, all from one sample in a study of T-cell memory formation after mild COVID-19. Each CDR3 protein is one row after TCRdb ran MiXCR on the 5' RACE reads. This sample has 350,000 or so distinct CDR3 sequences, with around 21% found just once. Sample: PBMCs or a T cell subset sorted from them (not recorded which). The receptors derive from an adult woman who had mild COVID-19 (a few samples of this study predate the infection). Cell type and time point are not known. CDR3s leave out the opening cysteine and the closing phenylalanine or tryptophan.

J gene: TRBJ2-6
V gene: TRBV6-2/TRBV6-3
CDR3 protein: ASRWRESSGANVLT

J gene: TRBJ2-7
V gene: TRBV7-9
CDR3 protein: ASSSDWISWA

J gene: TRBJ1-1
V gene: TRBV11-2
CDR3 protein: ASSLAVMSGAEAF

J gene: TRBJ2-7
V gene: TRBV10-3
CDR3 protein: AIKEGAHYEQY

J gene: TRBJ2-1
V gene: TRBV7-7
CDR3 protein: ASSPTRGYNEQF

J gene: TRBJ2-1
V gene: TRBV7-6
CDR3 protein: ASSSRGSGSPSAYNEQF

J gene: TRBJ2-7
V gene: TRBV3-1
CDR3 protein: ASSHPWGTGADEQY

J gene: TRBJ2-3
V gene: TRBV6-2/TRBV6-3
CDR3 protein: ASRKMGLAGADTQY

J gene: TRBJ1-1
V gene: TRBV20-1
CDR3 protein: SAPQSWENTEAF

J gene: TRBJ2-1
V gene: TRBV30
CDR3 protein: AWSVWSSYNEQF

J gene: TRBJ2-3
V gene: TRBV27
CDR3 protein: ASSLSLAADTQY

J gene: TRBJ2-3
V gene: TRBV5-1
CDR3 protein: ASSFDRGAADTQY

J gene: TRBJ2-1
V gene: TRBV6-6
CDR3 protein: ASSYSQTSGRASNEQF

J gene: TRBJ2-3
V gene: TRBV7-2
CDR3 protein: ASSSDRGGTDTQY

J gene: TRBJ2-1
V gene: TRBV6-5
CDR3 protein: ASSFPGTGDNEQF